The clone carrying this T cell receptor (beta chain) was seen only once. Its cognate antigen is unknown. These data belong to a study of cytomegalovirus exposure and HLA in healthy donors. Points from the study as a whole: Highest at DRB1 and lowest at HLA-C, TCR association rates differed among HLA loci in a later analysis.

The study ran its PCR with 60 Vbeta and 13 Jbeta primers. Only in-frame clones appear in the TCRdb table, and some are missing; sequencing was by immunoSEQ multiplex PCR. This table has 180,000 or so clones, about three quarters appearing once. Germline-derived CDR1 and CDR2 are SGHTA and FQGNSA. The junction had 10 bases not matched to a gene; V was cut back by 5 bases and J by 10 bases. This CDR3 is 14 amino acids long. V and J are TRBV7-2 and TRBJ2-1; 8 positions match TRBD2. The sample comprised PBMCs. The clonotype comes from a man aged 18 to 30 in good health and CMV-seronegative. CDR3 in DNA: TGTGCCAGCAGCCGCCGCGGGGGGAATAGGGAGCAGTTCTTC. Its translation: CASSRRGGNREQFF. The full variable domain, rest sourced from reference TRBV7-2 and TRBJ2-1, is GAGVSQSPSNKVTEKGKDVELRCDPISGHTALYWYRQSLGQGLEFLIYFQGNSAPDKSGLPSDRFSAERTGGSVSTLTIQRTQQEDSAVYLCASSRRGGNREQFFGPGTRLTVL.